The T cell receptor (beta chain) under discussion was sequenced for a study of blood T cell repertoires in COVID-19. Trimming left V 4 bases short and J 0 bases short, with 10 bases between. The CDR3 has 14 residues. CDR1 SNHLY and CDR2 FYNNEI come from the germline V gene. Adults between roughly 18 and 100 years of age took part from about two dozen US areas. Profiling relied on immunoSEQ multiplex PCR, and the TCRdb table lists in-frame clones only, not all of them. The sample lists hundreds of thousands of clones, around 88% occurring once. The specimen sequenced was PBMCs or T cells enriched from blood (not recorded which). J is TRBJ2-7 and V is TRBV2; possibly TRBD2 for D (5 bases). The receptor was isolated from a woman in her thirties or forties with acute COVID-19. This CDR3 is CASSVVRDSYEQYF. CDR3 DNA: TGTGCCAGCAGTGTGGTTCGGGACTCCTACGAGCAGTACTTC.